The 6 T cell receptor beta chains presented below share a single source sample, sequenced in a study of glioma-infiltrating T cells after dendritic cell vaccination. The table came from immunoSEQ multiplex PCR; TCRdb's copy has only in-frame clones and leaves some out. In the table there are fewer than 25,000 clones, 79% of which are singletons. The specimen was blood, collected before dendritic cell vaccination. All receptors derive from a human donor with glioblastoma.

A single count supports this clone. V usage is TRBV5-1 and J usage is TRBJ2-7; 15 bases are a match to TRBD2. Per the germline V gene, CDR1 is SGHRS and CDR2 is YFSETQ. CDR3 length equals 16 residues. The J segment lost 5 bases and the V segment lost 4 bases, leaving 7 bases of the junction unmatched. CDR3 nucleotide sequence: TGCGCCAGCAGCCTCGGACTAGCGGGAGGGAAGAACGAGCAGTACTTC. The encoded protein is CASSLGLAGGKNEQYF.

The rearrangement links TRBV4-1 to TRBJ1-5; D might be TRBD1 (6 bases). Looked up from germline, CDR1 is MGHRA and CDR2 is YSYEKL. There are 17 residues in the CDR3. V lost 3 bases and J 0 bases, leaving 15 bases between the germline ends. The CDR3 spells CASSHIHRDYSNQPQHF. The CDR3 nucleotides read TGCGCCAGCAGCCATATTCACAGGGATTATAGCAATCAGCCCCAGCATTTT.

The chain employs TRBV27 and TRBJ2-7; D remains ambiguous. The CDR3 spans 13 residues. Looked up from germline, CDR1 is MNHEY and CDR2 is SMNVEV (reference sequence). With 6 bases removed from V and 4 bases from J, the gap between germline ends came to 13 bases. The DNA of the CDR3 is TGTGCCAGCAGACCGCTCTCAGATTACGAGCAGTACTTC. Its protein product is CASRPLSDYEQYF.

The rearrangement uses TRBV2 and TRBJ2-1; 11 bases are shared with TRBD2. The ends lost 2 bases at V and 9 bases at J; junction bases unmatched: 6. CDR3 length: 15 residues. Germline CDR1 reads SNHLY; CDR2 reads FYNNEI. The CDR3 sequence: CASSEIAGGNSEQFF. The CDR3 bases are TGTGCCAGCAGTGAAATAGCGGGAGGGAACAGTGAGCAGTTCTTC.

The chain links TRBV29-1 to TRBJ2-7; TRBD2 is a possible D gene (7 bases). V was shortened by 0 bases and J by 2 bases, with 11 bases between the two germline ends. CDR3 size: 14 residues. Germline CDR1 reads SQVTM; CDR2 reads ANQGSEA. CDR3 in amino acids: CSVEDRGGAYEQYF. In DNA, the CDR3 is TGCAGCGTTGAAGATCGAGGGGGGGCCTACGAGCAGTACTTC.

The chain is built from TRBV2 and TRBJ2-2, with 10 positions matching TRBD1. The CDR3 totals 14 residues. Germline values: CDR1 SNHLY, CDR2 FYNNEI. With 6 bases clipped from V and 7 bases from J, the junction kept 5 bases outside the gene matches. The CDR3 DNA is TGTGCCAGCAGGGGGACAGGGGAGATCGGGGAGCTGTTTTTT. This translates into CASRGTGEIGELFF.